This T cell receptor (beta chain) was found in a study of PD-1 blockade in classical Hodgkin lymphoma. Notes on the study in general: There remain no defined causes for the repertoire differences, which possibly reflect disease activity or prior therapy.

As regards this clone: Its matching antigen is unknown.

TCRdb's table, derived via immunoSEQ multiplex PCR, lists solely in-frame clones and lacks some. The sample includes roughly 900 clones, 87% of them seen just once. Trimming removed 0 bases from V and 7 bases from J; junction bases left unmatched: 7. There are 17 residues in the CDR3. Germline V gene lookup returns CDR1 SGHTS and CDR2 YDEGEE. Every patient experienced relapse after autologous stem cell transplantation, and brentuximab vedotin exposure varied. By magnetic negative selection, CD4+ T cells were purified from thawed PBMCs. The specimen was CD4+ T cells from blood, collected at baseline. The J gene is TRBJ2-2, the V gene TRBV5-8; 12 nucleotides match TRBD1. The sequence came from a human donor with classical Hodgkin lymphoma. CDR3 bases: TGTGCCAGCAGCTTGGCCGGCGGGACAGGGGGCCTCGGGGAGCTGTTTTTT. It yields the protein CASSLAGGTGGLGELFF. The full variable domain, completed using reference TRBV5-8 and TRBJ2-2, is EAGVTQSPTHLIKTRGQQATLRCSPISGHTSVYWYQQALGLGLQFLLWYDEGEERNRGNFPPRFSGRQFPNYSSELNVNALELEDSALYLCASSLAGGTGGLGELFFGEGSRLTVL.